This T cell receptor (beta chain) was recovered during a study of Tregs in tolerant kidney transplant recipients. Trimming removed 6 bases from V and 4 bases from J; junction bases left unmatched: 10. CDR1 is MNHEY and CDR2 is SVGEGT in the germline V gene. This CDR3 comprises 15 residues. Notes on this clone: The antigen remains unidentified. The read ends 3 residues before the CDR3 terminus; that terminus is restored from the germline J gene.

Measured with immunoSEQ multiplex PCR; TCRdb has only the in-frame clones, and not every one. The sample is made up of tens of thousands of clones, and the top ten hold about 0.82% of it. Regarding the study as a whole: Validation in larger populations is needed because few patients were studied. No direct test of biological reproducibility was done here.

The chain uses TRBV6-2 or TRBV6-3 and TRBJ2-3; 7 bases line up with TRBD1. The TCR comes from a human donor who received a combined kidney and bone marrow transplant. The source was CD4+ T cells from blood, collected before the transplant. CDR3 loop: CASRDGQVISDTQYF. Partial CDR3 DNA: TGTGCCAGCAGGGACGGACAGGTCATTTCAGATACG.